A selection of T cell receptor beta chains follows, all from one sample in a study of T cells after yellow fever vaccination. TCRdb called the 5' RACE reads again in MiXCR, with one record for every CDR3 protein. The sample includes about 350,000 distinct CDR3 sequences, roughly 4.3% seen only once; the top ten take approximately 23%. The sample was PBMCs, taken 5 days after the yellow fever booster vaccination. Receptor source: a man aged 18 to 29 who received the YFV17D yellow fever vaccine. The CDR3 runs from the conserved cysteine through the conserved F or W. D genes are given only for firm matches. Size values are once, few and many counts, or a class for expanded clones, and some rows have none.

>TRBJ2-3|TRBV12-3/TRBV12-4|-|-
CASSFSRAGIPRYPYTDTQYF
TGTGCCAGCAGTTTCTCCCGGGCAGGTATCCCCAGGTACCCCTACACAGATACGCAGTATTTT
>TRBJ2-1|TRBV5-1|-|-
CASSLVTGTNEQFF
TGCGCCAGCAGCTTGGTTACAGGGACCAATGAGCAGTTCTTC
>TRBJ1-1|TRBV18|-|-
CASSPPTDRGEAFF
TGTGCCAGCTCACCACCGACGGATAGAGGGGAAGCTTTCTTT
>TRBJ2-1|TRBV19|-|TRBD2
CASSIAHRLASYNEQFF
TGTGCCAGTAGTATCGCCCACCGACTAGCGTCCTACAATGAGCAGTTCTTC
>TRBJ1-4|TRBV7-8|-|-
CASSRQDLATNEKLFF
TGTGCCAGCAGCCGACAGGACCTAGCAACTAATGAAAAACTGTTTTTT
>TRBJ2-2|TRBV4-2|many|-
CASSQDSGRELFF
TGTGCCAGCAGCCAAGATTCCGGCCGGGAGCTGTTTTTT
>TRBJ2-6|TRBV5-4|-|-
CASSARDFGANVLTF
TGTGCCAGCAGCGCCAGGGATTTTGGGGCCAACGTCCTGACTTTC
>TRBJ2-7|TRBV3-1|few|-
CASSQAGADEQYF
TGTGCCAGCAGCCAAGCGGGGGCTGACGAGCAGTACTTC
>TRBJ1-2|TRBV7-2|many|-
CASSLAPTGSYGYTF
TGTGCCAGCAGCTTAGCCCCCACAGGGTCCTATGGCTACACCTTC
>TRBJ2-5|TRBV9|few|-
CASSVVMGETQYF
TGTGCCAGCAGCGTAGTGATGGGGGAGACCCAGTACTTC
>TRBJ1-1|TRBV28|-|TRBD1
CASSLFRGLGTEAFF
TGTGCCAGCAGTTTGTTCAGGGGGCTGGGGACTGAAGCTTTCTTT
>TRBJ2-3|TRBV2|-|TRBD1
CASSDGTGVNSTDTQYF
TGTGCCAGCAGTGATGGGACAGGGGTAAATAGCACAGATACGCAGTATTTT
>TRBJ2-1|TRBV7-2|many|TRBD2
CASRGSSGSYNEQFF
TGTGCCAGCAGGGGATCTAGCGGGAGCTACAATGAGCAGTTCTTC
>TRBJ1-2|TRBV4-3|-|TRBD1
CASTPGQGLYGYTF
TGCGCCAGCACGCCCGGACAGGGGCTCTATGGCTACACCTTC
>TRBJ2-1|TRBV12-3/TRBV12-4|-|-
CASSSPGVGINEQFF
TGTGCCAGCAGTTCTCCCGGGGTCGGTATCAATGAGCAGTTCTTC
>TRBJ2-7|TRBV5-1|many|-
CASSPGRVVVHEQYF
TGCGCCAGCAGCCCCGGTCGAGTAGTCGTCCACGAGCAGTACTTC
>TRBJ2-2|TRBV7-6|many|TRBD2
CASSFSLAGGRGGELFF
TGTGCCAGCAGCTTCTCTCTAGCGGGGGGGCGAGGCGGGGAGCTGTTTTTT
>TRBJ2-2|TRBV20-1|-|TRBD2
CSARDSTSGGSGGELFF
TGCAGTGCTAGAGATAGCACTAGCGGGGGAAGTGGCGGGGAGCTGTTTTTT
>TRBJ1-2|TRBV19|many|-
CASMRQQPAGGYTF
TGTGCCAGTATGCGCCAACAACCAGCTGGTGGCTACACCTTC
>TRBJ1-5|TRBV30|few|-
CAWNGGRGQPQHF
TGTGCCTGGAACGGGGGGCGGGGACAGCCCCAGCATTTT
>TRBJ2-1|TRBV5-1|few|TRBD1
CASSLDGTAYNEQFF
TGCGCCAGCAGCTTAGACGGGACAGCCTACAATGAGCAGTTCTTC
>TRBJ1-6|TRBV7-2|few|-
CASSLGSQGGSPLHF
TGTGCCAGCAGCTTAGGTTCACAAGGTGGTTCACCCCTCCACTTT
>TRBJ1-1|TRBV6-5|few|-
CASSYGTRNTEAFF
TGTGCCAGCAGTTACGGGACCCGCAACACTGAAGCTTTCTTT
>TRBJ2-7|TRBV27|few|TRBD1
CASRNAGTGVEQYF
TGTGCCAGCAGGAACGCCGGGACAGGGGTCGAGCAGTACTTC
>TRBJ1-2|TRBV5-1|few|-
CASSVDSPEDYGYTF
TGCGCCAGCAGCGTGGACAGCCCGGAGGACTATGGCTACACCTTC
>TRBJ2-2|TRBV7-2|-|TRBD2
CASSLDGGLAGGSNTGELFF
TGTGCCAGCAGCTTAGACGGAGGGCTAGCGGGGGGATCGAACACCGGGGAGCTGTTTTTT
>TRBJ1-2|TRBV5-1|many|-
CASSLSGPGLTPDYGYTF
TGCGCCAGCAGCTTGTCTGGCCCGGGCTTAACCCCCGACTATGGCTACACCTTC
>TRBJ2-1|TRBV29-1|medium-sized|-
CSVEDAGADGSDEQFF
TGCAGCGTTGAGGACGCGGGGGCCGATGGTTCAGATGAGCAGTTCTTC
>TRBJ2-5|TRBV6-5|few|TRBD2
CASRLGLAGGPTPQETQYF
TGTGCCAGCAGGCTGGGACTAGCGGGGGGCCCGACCCCCCAAGAGACCCAGTACTTC
>TRBJ1-2|TRBV4-2|-|-
CASSQEDSIYGYTF
TGTGCCAGCAGCCAAGAGGACAGTATCTATGGCTACACCTTC
>TRBJ2-1|TRBV5-1|few|TRBD2
CASSPPLAGGHYNEQFF
TGCGCCAGCAGCCCCCCTCTAGCGGGGGGACATTACAATGAGCAGTTCTTC
>TRBJ2-5|TRBV5-6|many|-
CASSLDGQLQTQYF
TGTGCCAGCAGCTTGGACGGCCAGCTACAGACCCAGTACTTC
>TRBJ1-2|TRBV20-1|-|TRBD1
CSARPWDRGKDGYTF
TGCAGTGCTAGACCCTGGGACAGGGGTAAAGATGGCTACACCTTC
>TRBJ2-7|TRBV12-3/TRBV12-4|many|-
CASSLGQLGYEQYF
TGTGCCAGCAGTTTGGGGCAACTAGGCTACGAGCAGTACTTC
>TRBJ2-3|TRBV20-1|few|-
CSARPAGLDTQYF
TGCAGTGCTAGGCCGGCAGGGCTGGATACGCAGTATTTT
>TRBJ1-2|TRBV3-1|few|-
CASSQDRRIRGYTF
TGTGCCAGCAGCCAAGATAGACGAATTCGTGGCTACACCTTC
>TRBJ2-3|TRBV7-6|-|TRBD2
CASSRTSGGAYTDTQYF
TGTGCCAGCAGCCGGACTAGCGGGGGGGCCTACACAGATACGCAGTATTTT
>TRBJ2-1|TRBV9|-|TRBD1
CASSVGTGTYNEQFF
TGTGCCAGCAGCGTAGGGACAGGGACCTACAATGAGCAGTTCTTC
>TRBJ2-1|TRBV7-6|many|TRBD1
CASSSPRGQGNEQFF
TGTGCCAGCAGCTCACCTCGGGGACAGGGAAATGAGCAGTTCTTC
>TRBJ1-6|TRBV5-8|-|-
CASSGSQSSYNSPLHF
TGTGCCAGCAGCGGGAGCCAGAGCTCCTATAATTCACCCCTCCACTTT
>TRBJ2-3|TRBV24-1|few|TRBD2
CATSDGTSGGSTDTQYF
TGTGCCACCAGTGATGGGACTAGCGGGGGGTCGACAGATACGCAGTATTTT
>TRBJ2-1|TRBV6-2/TRBV6-3|few|-
CASSYRTLNEQFF
TGTGCCAGCAGTTACCGGACTTTGAATGAGCAGTTCTTC
>TRBJ2-3|TRBV11-2|-|-
CASSPPLLVTQYF
TGTGCCAGCAGCCCCCCTCTACTGGTTACGCAGTATTTT
>TRBJ2-3|TRBV20-1|many|-
CSGGGTDTQYF
TGCAGTGGTGGGGGCACAGATACGCAGTATTTT
>TRBJ1-2|TRBV6-5|few|-
CASSYGAGYGYTF
TGTGCCAGCAGTTACGGGGCAGGCTATGGCTACACCTTC
>TRBJ2-7|TRBV7-2|few|TRBD1
CASSSIRTGYEQYF
TGTGCCAGCAGCTCAATCAGGACAGGCTACGAGCAGTACTTC
>TRBJ1-1|TRBV6-5|once|-
CASSYLSTNTEAFF
TGTGCCAGCAGTTACCTTTCGACCAACACTGAAGCTTTCTTT
>TRBJ2-1|TRBV7-2|few|TRBD2
CASSSTSGGPFSYNEQFF
TGTGCCAGCAGCTCGACTAGCGGGGGGCCTTTCTCCTACAATGAGCAGTTCTTC
>TRBJ2-1|TRBV5-5|-|TRBD2
CASSLDAGGGNEQFF
TGTGCCAGCAGCTTGGATGCGGGGGGAGGAAATGAGCAGTTCTTC
>TRBJ2-5|TRBV7-7|-|-
CASSALNVETQYF
TGTGCTAGCAGCGCGTTAAACGTGGAGACCCAGTACTTC
>TRBJ1-3|TRBV7-2|many|-
CASSLNQGTGNTIYF
TGTGCCAGCAGCTTAAACCAGGGCACGGGAAACACCATATATTTT
>TRBJ2-2|TRBV20-1|few|TRBD2
CSARAPPGLAGGRLNTGELFF
TGCAGTGCTAGAGCCCCGCCGGGACTAGCGGGGGGGCGCCTGAACACCGGGGAGCTGTTTTTT
>TRBJ2-5|TRBV29-1|many|TRBD1
CSSDAGTEETQYF
TGCAGTTCCGACGCCGGGACAGAAGAGACCCAGTACTTC